The 15 T cell receptor beta chains in this list originate from one sample, sequenced in a study of TIL therapy for anti-PD-1-resistant metastatic lung cancer. Time point: pre-treatment sample, taken before nivolumab and TIL therapy. Sequencing used immunoSEQ v3. Here immunoSEQ multiplex PCR was the method, and the copy in TCRdb shows in-frame clones only, minus some. Here the sample spans 54,000 or so clones, around 86% being singletons. Sample: blood, taken at baseline. The origin of the receptors is a person aged 30 to 80 with non-small cell lung cancer.

V usage is TRBV5-1 and J usage is TRBJ2-5; 7 bases are a match to TRBD1. CDR1 SGHRS and CDR2 YFSETQ come from the germline V gene. This CDR3 spans 14 amino acids. V shed 0 bases and J 3 bases; nucleotides not matched to a gene: 2. CDR3 loop: CASSLDTGEETQYF. Here the CDR3 DNA reads TGCGCCAGCAGCTTGGACACAGGGGAAGAGACCCAGTACTTC.

This rearrangement joins TRBV6-5 to TRBJ2-7; D gene unclear. This CDR3 comprises 15 residues. Germline V lookup: CDR1 MNHEY, CDR2 SVGAGI. Trimming left V 7 bases short and J 3 bases short, with 19 bases between. The CDR3 sequence is CASNDLYSASYEQYF. The DNA of the CDR3 is TGTGCCAGCAACGATCTTTACAGTGCGAGCTACGAGCAGTACTTC.

The chain combines TRBV6-2 or TRBV6-3 with TRBJ1-2, with a possible D match to TRBD1 (5 bases). CDR3 length: 13 residues. Germline V CDR1 and CDR2: MNHEY, SVGEGT. Trimming removed 6 bases at V and 2 bases at J, with 10 bases between. CDR3 residues: CASSPTVNYGYTF. The DNA for the CDR3 is TGTGCCAGCAGCCCGACAGTCAACTATGGCTACACCTTC.

V and J are TRBV28 and TRBJ1-1, with D possibly matching TRBD1 (6 bases). This CDR3 has 12 residues. Germline CDR1 MDHEN, CDR2 SYDVKM. V shed 5 bases and J shed 12 bases, with 16 bases lying between them. The CDR3 nucleotides are TGTGCCAGCAGTCAACCAGCAGGGACACCTTTCTTT. Amino acid sequence: CASSQPAGTPFF.

J is TRBJ1-4 and V is TRBV21-1. TRBV21-1 is a listed pseudogene. The CDR3 extends over 15 amino acids. The CDR3 DNA is TGTGCCAGCATCCCCGGAGGGGGGCTCAGTGAAAAACTGTTTTTT. It encodes CASIPGGGLSEKLFF.

This clone was picked up a small number of times. The chain carries TRBV4-1 and TRBJ1-6; D uncertain. The length of the CDR3 is 16 residues. V dropped 2 bases and J dropped 5 bases, with 13 bases sitting between them. From germline, CDR1 is MGHRA and CDR2 YSYEKL. DNA for the CDR3: TGCGCCAGCAGCCAATTGGTCGCAGGAGATAATTCACCCCTCCACTTT. The encoded protein is CASSQLVAGDNSPLHF.

The chain joins TRBV9 to TRBJ2-5; D might be TRBD2 (5 bases). The V gene lost 2 bases and the J gene lost 5 bases, with 10 bases spanning the gap. CDR1 is SGDLS, CDR2 YYNGEE, per germline. The CDR3 contains 13 residues. The CDR3 DNA reads as TGTGCCAGCAGCGTCGGAGGACGGGAGACCCAGTACTTC. The encoded protein is CASSVGGRETQYF.

This sequence joins TRBV2 and TRBJ2-3; D ambiguous. Per germline, CDR1 SNHLY and CDR2 FYNNEI. The CDR3 runs to 14 residues. V shed 5 bases and J shed 0 bases, with 9 bases lying between them. CDR3 in amino acids: CASSKTGSTDTQYF. CDR3 nucleotides: TGTGCCAGCAGTAAGACTGGGAGCACAGATACGCAGTATTTT.

This rearrangement joins TRBV10-3 to TRBJ1-1; D might be TRBD1 (5 bases). Germline lookup yields CDR1 ENHRY and CDR2 SYGVKD. V was cut by 4 bases and J by 3 bases, with 6 bases left in between. This CDR3 contains 12 residues. DNA for the CDR3: TGTGCCATCAGTGCGGGGGACACTGAAGCTTTCTTT. This codes for CAISAGDTEAFF.

The J gene is TRBJ2-3, the V gene TRBV4-1; TRBD2 matches 10 bases. CDR1 and CDR2 (germline): MGHRA, YSYEKL. The V segment lost 4 bases and the J segment 10 bases; nucleotides outside the gene matches: 17. This CDR3 is 17 amino acids long. Here the CDR3 reads CASSPEPWTSGWPSQYF. For the CDR3, the DNA is TGCGCCAGCAGCCCTGAACCGTGGACTAGCGGTTGGCCCTCGCAGTATTTT.

The rearrangement uses TRBV19 and TRBJ1-2; TRBD1 might be the D (6 bases). V was clipped by 2 bases and J by 4 bases, with 11 bases between them. In germline, CDR1 is LNHDA, CDR2 SQIVND (reference sequence). CDR3 length equals 14 residues. The DNA for the CDR3 is TGTGCCAGTAGTATACCGGGACACACCTATGGCTACACCTTC. Amino acids: CASSIPGHTYGYTF.

The V call is TRBV30, the J call TRBJ2-3; 7 bases fit TRBD1. The CDR3 consists of 15 residues. The ends lost 5 bases at V and 3 bases at J; junction bases unmatched: 11. CDR1 is GTSNPN and CDR2 is SVGIG in the germline V gene (reference sequence). As DNA, the CDR3 is TGTGCCTGGTCTTTAGGGGGCCTGTCGACAGATACGCAGTATTTT. This encodes CAWSLGGLSTDTQYF.

J is TRBJ1-2 and V is TRBV9; 7 nucleotides match TRBD1. CDR3 size: 15 residues. V shed 0 bases, J shed 2 bases, and the junction held 4 bases outside the gene matches. CDR1 and CDR2 (germline): SGDLS, YYNGEE. The CDR3 sequence: CASSVEGAPNYGYTF. The CDR3 DNA is TGTGCCAGCAGCGTAGAGGGGGCACCCAACTATGGCTACACCTTC.

This chain joins TRBV3-1 (or the pseudogene TRBV3-2) and TRBJ2-4; 9 bases are shared with TRBD2. CDR1 and CDR2 (germline): LGHDT, YNNKEL (reference sequence). CDR3 length: 19 amino acids. V was pared by 6 bases and J by 2 bases, with 17 bases of the junction left unmatched. The CDR3 region is CASSQVVLVREGTKNIQYF. The CDR3 nucleotides read TGTGCCAGCAGTCAGGTGGTACTAGTGCGGGAGGGGACCAAAAACATTCAGTACTTC.

This sequence joins TRBV6-5 and TRBJ1-2; 11 nucleotides line up with TRBD1. V lost 2 bases, J lost 8 bases, and 7 bases stayed unmatched. Germline V gene sequence: CDR1 MNHEY, CDR2 SVGAGI. The CDR3 totals 15 residues. The CDR3 DNA sequence: TGTGCCAGCAGTTACGGGACAGGGGGTATGTTAGGCTACACCTTC. It is translated as CASSYGTGGMLGYTF.